This T cell receptor beta chain stems from a study of blood T cell repertoires in COVID-19. This CDR3 spans 15 amino acids. The protocol was immunoSEQ multiplex PCR, while the TCRdb copy is restricted to in-frame clones and leaves out a portion. The repertoire holds 150,000 to 200,000 clones, approximately 80% seen once, with roughly 15% in the top ten. The sequencing sample was made of PBMCs or T cells enriched from blood (not recorded which). The sequence was collected from a man over 45 who had recovered from COVID-19. V gene TRBV21-1 combines with J gene TRBJ1-6; TRBD1, the D gene given by the table, was not confirmed from the DNA. TRBV21-1 is flagged as a pseudogene. The CDR3 is CASSKGQGFNSPLHF. The DNA for the CDR3 is TGTGCCAGCAGCAAGGGACAGGGGTTTAATTCACCCCTCCACTTT.